This is a list of T cell receptor beta chains from one sample in a study of shared clonotypes between healthy human individuals. Data came from immunoSEQ multiplex PCR; TCRdb stores just in-frame clones and leaves some out. The data hold 1.6 million or so clones, with approximately 97% observed a single time. Sequenced input: naive CD4+ T cells sorted from blood. These receptors were collected from a man aged 25 to 40 in good health. The CDR3 runs from the conserved cysteine through the conserved F or W. Part of the rows lack a size; the others show once, few, many or a class for expanded clones.

V gene	clone size	CDR3 protein
TRBV28	.	CASSLQGQGGYTF
TRBV27	.	CASSFRGAHGYTF
TRBV19	once	CASSIEWNTDTQYF
TRBV11-2	.	CASSFTSGSYNEQFF
TRBV4-3	.	CASSQVPVGLAGARYNEQFF
TRBV5-5	once	CASSRSGANVLTF
TRBV10-3	.	CAAMGRSTDTQYF
TRBV15	once	CATSNGGPYEQYF
TRBV27	.	CASSLMGNQPQHF
TRBV2	.	CASNRDSYEQYF
TRBV2	.	CASHSVAGGGEQFF
TRBV30	.	CAWRDHNEQFF
TRBV7-2	.	CASSLVGPYYEQYF
TRBV7-2	.	CASSLIPEAEAFF
TRBV9	.	CASSEEDSGSYNEQFF